This T cell receptor (beta chain) stems from a study of blood T cell repertoires in COVID-19. Original data processing: Nucleated cell counts were estimated from reference gene primer amplification. TCRdb keeps only in-frame clones here, not all; method: immunoSEQ multiplex PCR. V and J calls and clone size are copied from that table; D and trimming were computed from the DNA. The data contain around 120,000 clones, approximately 70% of them singletons. The CDR3 is 16 residues long. Trimming left V 2 bases short and J 5 bases short, with 18 bases between. Germline values: CDR1 LGHNA, CDR2 YSLEER. The receptor's source is a man older than 75 with acute or convalescent COVID-19. Sequences were obtained from peripheral blood. The V and J genes are TRBV4-3 and TRBJ2-5, with D uncertain. The CDR3 DNA follows: TGCGCCAGCAGCCAATTTGATCGAGGCGATGGGGAGACCCAGTACTTC. Translation gives CASSQFDRGDGETQYF.